This T cell receptor (beta chain) was captured in a study of shared clonotypes between healthy human individuals. Study-wide results and limits: Among donors, the sharing of clonotypes was expected to be influenced by sequencing depth. Estimated richness was generally greater in naive than memory subsets. Roughly 5% of naive CD4 clonotypes were common to a few donors.

Naive CD8 cells were CD45RO-negative, positively selected for CCR7, excluding terminally differentiated effector memory CD45RA+ cells. About this clone: Its antigen is still unknown.

Here immunoSEQ multiplex PCR was the method, and the copy in TCRdb shows in-frame clones only, minus some. The table shows 2 million or so clones, with about 95% occurring only once. The source is a man between 18 and 29 years old in good health. Sequencing used naive CD8+ T cells sorted from blood.

The CDR3 loop reads CSQRTADTQYF. In DNA, the CDR3 is TGCAGTCAGAGAACCGCAGATACGCAGTATTTT. V gene TRBV20-1 combines with J gene TRBJ2-3; D remains unclear. The V gene lost 8 bases and the J gene lost 4 bases, with 10 bases spanning the gap. The CDR3 is 11 amino acids. Germline values: CDR1 DFQATT, CDR2 SNEGSKA (reference sequence).